Given below is one T cell receptor beta chain in context. This clonotype was observed a few times. No cognate antigen has been identified for it. No base quality values were provided; no much bigger clone lies one nucleotide off. TCR cDNA was synthesized by 5'RACE template switching, through which a universal primer site and unique molecular identifiers were introduced. Priming for cDNA synthesis came from both the TCR alpha and TCR beta constant segments. Libraries were amplified in two PCR steps, with sample barcodes and sequencing adapters added in the second step. Sequencing of libraries was done on Illumina HiSeq 2500 (2x100 bp) or NovaSeq (2x150 bp). In the paper's pipeline: Demultiplexing of reads and collapsing into UMI consensus sequences were performed with MIGEC, and V(D)J alignment was carried out with MiXCR. Vaccine-responding clonotypes were defined with edgeR using replicate PBMC samples, requiring FDR below 0.01 and a log2 fold change above 5 up to day 15. Bulk clonotypes were assigned CD4 or CD8 identity according to which sequenced CD4 or CD8 repertoire held them at higher abundance. In TCRdb, the public reads were trimmed at Q25 with fastp and aligned with MiXCR, with productive beta chains retained. Every entry covers one CDR3 protein and lists the most common genes and DNA from its rows. The V and J calls follow TCRdb's processing rather than the paper's. For this sample there are some 350,000 distinct CDR3 sequences; 6.2% appear just once. The ten most abundant clones make up approximately 15% of the sample.

This sample was included in a study of T cells after yellow fever vaccination (dated by TCRdb to between 2018 and 2021). Broadly, across the study: The SMART-Seq v4 Ultra Low Input RNA kit was used to prepare libraries from fractions with low cell numbers. Bulk TCR alpha and beta repertoires were sequenced longitudinally to track T-cell clones before and after primary and booster YFV17D yellow fever vaccination. The cohort comprised two healthy male donors, one aged 18 to 30 and one aged 30 to 40 years. Blood was drawn at multiple timepoints before and after primary and secondary immunization, with bulk PBMC replicates and cell subsets isolated.

Here is what the overall study found, with its caveats: Computational filtering was required because FACS-sorted repertoires could contain abundant contaminating clonotypes from the bulk population. The secondary T-cell response was found to be weaker but faster than the primary response, with a peak reached on day 5 rather than on day 15. A small share of clonotypes was detected in both CD4 and CD8 compartments, with the overlap likely arising from convergent recombination. Because only two donors were included in the study, the extent to which the findings can be generalized is limited. Most clones expanded after primary vaccination (about 96% of CD4 and 80% to 90% of CD8) were re-detected after the booster, suggesting that broad memory maintenance occurred.

Explained via the paper, the treatment or condition label denotes: live attenuated yellow fever vaccine strain. At each blood-draw timepoint, two biological replicates of bulk PBMCs were collected. PBMCs were isolated from peripheral blood using a standard Ficoll-Paque protocol. TriZol was used to extract RNA from bulk PBMCs, CD4 and CD8 fractions, and dextramer-positive and dextramer-negative fractions. The source material was PBMCs, sampled 5 days after the yellow fever booster vaccination. The TCR comes from a man aged 25-45 years who received the YFV17D yellow fever vaccine.

The nucleotide sequence reads as follows: TGCAGTGCTAGCGAAGGTTTTAGCAATCAGCCCCAGCATTTT. Its protein product is CSASEGFSNQPQHF. The rearranged chain carries TRBV20-1 and TRBJ1-5, with no confident D gene call. V gives up 3 bases and J gives up 0 bases, and the segment between their germline ends measures 9 bases. CDR1 DFQATT and CDR2 SNEGSKA are derived from the germline V gene (reference sequence). Including cysteine and phenylalanine, the CDR3 has 14 amino acids. The DNA shown is the 42-base CDR3, in frame from base 1.